Each of the 15 T cell receptor beta chains below was sequenced from the same sample in a study of neurological immune-mediated disorders. Each CDR3 protein is one row after TCRdb ran MiXCR on the 5' RACE reads. The sample contains roughly 40,000 distinct CDR3 sequences, about 2.3% of which appear only once. The sample consisted of PBMCs. The receptors were sampled from a man aged 45-65 years with multiple sclerosis.

This clonotype was recorded many times. V and J are TRBV18 and TRBJ1-1; 7 nucleotides line up with TRBD1. CDR1 and CDR2 from the germline V gene are KGHSH and LQKENI. This CDR3 has 15 amino acids. Unmatched junction bases numbered 6, after V lost 4 bases and J lost 1 base. This CDR3 reads CASSRAGGKNTEAFF. The CDR3 coding sequence is TGTGCCAGCTCACGTGCAGGGGGGAAGAACACTGAAGCTTTCTTT.

This clonotype was detected many times. The chain couples TRBV12-3 or TRBV12-4 to TRBJ2-3; weak D call: TRBD1 (5 bases). This CDR3 is 15 amino acids long. V lost 3 bases to trimming and J lost 3 bases, with 13 bases between them. CDR3 in DNA: TGTGCCAGCAGTTTCATGCAGGGTGGAACAGATACGCAGTATTTT. It is translated as CASSFMQGGTDTQYF.

This clonotype was recorded at least ten times. The CDR3 spells CASSQDPVANEQFF. In DNA, the CDR3 is TGCGCCAGCAGCCAAGATCCAGTGGCAAATGAGCAGTTCTTC. The V call is TRBV4-3, the J call TRBJ2-1; no clear D gene. The CDR3 totals 14 residues. The V gene lost 0 bases and the J gene lost 7 bases, with 10 bases spanning the gap. The V gene's germline CDR1 is LGHNA and CDR2 YSLEER.

This clonotype was observed at least ten times. This sequence joins TRBV5-1 and TRBJ2-7; D ambiguous. V gave up 0 bases and J gave up 6 bases, with 16 bases separating them. Germline assignment: CDR1 SGHRS and CDR2 YFSETQ. CDR3 length: 15 residues. In DNA form, the CDR3 reads TGCGCCAGCAGCTTGGCCGGCGTCGGAACCGGCGAGCAGTACTTC. It codes for CASSLAGVGTGEQYF.

The chain joins TRBV6-5 to TRBJ2-2; no definite D call. The CDR3 is made up of 12 amino acids. In germline, CDR1 is MNHEY, CDR2 SVGAGI. Trimming removed 7 bases at V and 2 bases at J, with 5 bases between. The CDR3 spells CASTSNTGELFF. As DNA, the CDR3 is TGTGCCAGCACCAGTAACACCGGGGAGCTGTTTTTT.

There are a few counts of this clonotype. The rearrangement joins TRBV3-1 to TRBJ1-1; 10 bases are a match to TRBD1. Per germline, CDR1 LGHDT and CDR2 YNNKEL (reference sequence). V was pared by 1 base and J by 5 bases, with 7 bases of the junction left unmatched. The CDR3 consists of 16 residues. The CDR3 coding sequence is TGTGCCAGCAGCCAAGTGGAGACAGGGGGCAGGACTGAAGCTTTCTTT. Amino acid sequence: CASSQVETGGRTEAFF.

At least ten counts were recorded for this clonotype. The chain joins TRBV9 to TRBJ2-1; D remains unclear. Trimming shortened V by 0 bases and J by 7 bases, and 11 bases separated the two germline ends. The CDR3 runs 14 residues. Germline loops: CDR1 SGDLS, CDR2 YYNGEE. The CDR3 DNA reads as TGTGCCAGCAGCGTAGGACTTTCGGAGAATGAGCAGTTCTTC. It is translated as CASSVGLSENEQFF.

This clonotype was found many times. The rearrangement joins TRBV27 to TRBJ2-2; the match to TRBD1 covers 8 bases. The CDR3 length is 16 residues. Unmatched junction bases numbered 11, after V lost 6 bases and J lost 5 bases. The germline V gene encodes CDR1 MNHEY and CDR2 SMNVEV (reference sequence). CDR3 sequence reads: CASSRGRTGRTGELFF. In DNA form, the CDR3 reads TGTGCCAGCAGCCGGGGTAGGACAGGGCGGACCGGGGAGCTGTTTTTT.

In its sample, this clonotype was seen a few times. Since no conserved phenylalanine or tryptophan closes the CDR3, a read error is the likely cause. This chain links TRBV20-1 with TRBJ2-7, with D possibly TRBD2 on 6 matching bases. The V gene lost 1 base and the J gene lost 5 bases, with 18 bases spanning the gap. Germline V lookup: CDR1 DFQATT, CDR2 SNEGSKA (reference sequence). The CDR3 covers 15 residues. CDR3 sequence: CSARVRRGPSHEQYI. The CDR3 DNA is TGCAGTGCTAGAGTTCGGAGGGGACCTAGCCACGAGCAGTACATC.

At least ten counts were recorded for this clonotype. The chain links TRBV7-9 to TRBJ1-1; D not resolved. The CDR3 has 14 residues. Between the trimmed V and J ends, which lost 1 base and 1 base, there was a span of 7 bases. Germline V gives CDR1 SEHNR, CDR2 FQNEAQ (reference sequence). The CDR3 coding sequence is TGTGCCAGCAGCTTAGGAACAGCGAACACTGAAGCTTTCTTT. Its protein product is CASSLGTANTEAFF.

This clonotype has a count of ten or more. The chain has TRBV5-1 and TRBJ2-2; 7 positions match TRBD1. CDR3 length: 15 amino acids. Per germline, CDR1 SGHRS and CDR2 YFSETQ. With 0 bases clipped from V and 4 bases from J, the junction kept 3 bases outside the gene matches. The CDR3 DNA reads TGCGCCAGCAGCTTGGGGACAGGTTTCACCGGGGAGCTGTTTTTT. This gives the protein CASSLGTGFTGELFF. Full variable domain (rest looked up from reference TRBV5-1 and TRBJ2-2): KAGVTQTPRYLIKTRGQQVTLSCSPISGHRSVSWYQQTPGQGLQFLFEYFSETQRNKGNFPGRFSGRQFSNSRSEMNVSTLELGDSALYLCASSLGTGFTGELFFGEGSRLTVL.

This clonotype was seen many times. This rearrangement joins TRBV7-8 to TRBJ2-7; D is perhaps TRBD1 or TRBD2 (5 bases each). V was trimmed by 5 bases and J by 5 bases, leaving 13 bases between them. CDR1 and CDR2 from the germline V gene are SGHVS and FQNEAQ. This CDR3 comprises 13 residues. Here the CDR3 reads CASSRGVEDEQYF. The CDR3 bases are TGTGCCAGCAGCCGAGGGGTGGAGGACGAGCAGTACTTC.

There are many counts of this clonotype. The chain recombines TRBV12-3 or TRBV12-4 with TRBJ1-2; 7 positions agree with TRBD1. CDR3 length equals 15 residues. The V gene end was trimmed by 8 bases and the J gene end by 0 bases; junction bases not matched to a gene: 9. The DNA for the CDR3 is TGTGCCAGCCGACCAGGGGGAGGAACTAACTATGGCTACACCTTC. Its protein is CASRPGGGTNYGYTF.

This clonotype was found a few times. Germline and junction disagree at one end, which may indicate a read error. The V gene is TRBV12-3 or TRBV12-4, the J gene TRBJ1-6; D ambiguous. The CDR3 consists of 12 residues. The CDR3, as DNA: TGTGCCAGCAGTACCGGGAATTCACCCCTCAACTTT. Its translation: CASSTGNSPLNF.

This clonotype was seen many times. The V gene is TRBV3-1, the J gene TRBJ2-3, with TRBD1 matching over 7 bases. The CDR3 covers 14 residues. V lost 2 bases and J lost 3; bases outside the gene matches: 2. The germline V gene has CDR1 LGHDT and CDR2 YNNKEL (reference sequence). CDR3 coding DNA: TGTGCCAGCAGCCAACGGACAGGAACAGATACGCAGTATTTT. Translation: CASSQRTGTDTQYF.